The sequence of this TCR beta chain was determined in a study of shared clonotypes between healthy human individuals (dated by TCRdb to the early 2020s). For context, the study as a whole: Two women and a few men aged 18 to 49 years were included in the cohort. Per donor, leukapheresis produced somewhere between about 0.9 and 10 billion PBMCs. To increase sequencing depth and limit assay-specific biases, different laboratories used diverse techniques to prepare libraries and sequence TCR repertoires. To estimate repertoire size and how much clonotype sharing occurs between individuals, the study deeply sequenced the blood TCR repertoires of several healthy adults.

Overall results and qualifications from the work: Pairwise subsampling led to the expectation that sequencing depth would affect the degree of clonotype sharing among donors. Sampling was limited to blood, and TCR repertoires in tissue likely differ from TCR repertoires in blood. The genetic and exposure-history diversity represented was limited by the small number of donors.

Using the deep immunoSEQ assay, TCR CDR3 regions were amplified from genomic DNA by multiplex PCR. Extracted genomic DNA from each cell subset was spread evenly across all wells of several immunoSEQ 96-well plates, with each plate serving as a replicate. For unsorted PBMC, each replicate PCR was loaded with approximately 300 ng genomic DNA, equivalent to around 30,000 T cell genomes. Ten immunoSEQ deep assay plates were used to sequence unsorted PBMC genomic DNA. Purified libraries were quantified with a Qubit 3.0 fluorometer, sized on a Bioanalyzer 2100, and re-quantified with the KAPA Library Quantification kit. Every immunoSEQ 96-well plate was sequenced on a dedicated single-read 150-cycle Illumina NextSeq 550 flow cell. From the authors' description of their analysis: Because the immunoSEQ output included only junctional sequences and no quality scores, the filtering could not be the same as the filtering used for full-length reads. Sequences were annotated with PyIR, a Python wrapper for IgBLAST v1.9, using IMGT germline references to assign V/J genes and CDR3. Reads were removed for weak V/J assignments (E-value above 1e-6), missing CDR3, stop codons, out-of-frame junctions, or ambiguous translated residues. A V3J clonotype was defined by an identical inferred V gene, J gene, and CDR3 amino acid sequence. To compute the percentage overlap between repertoires, the number of shared unique clonotypes was divided by the size of the smaller repertoire. Richness of each repertoire was evaluated using RTK rarefaction, the Chao1 estimator, and Recon v2.1 estimates of unobserved clonotypes. As stored in TCRdb, this immuneACCESS dataset retains in-frame rearrangements with V and J assigned. A fraction of the clones does not appear; measured against another copy, unresolved V genes explain less than half of the discrepancy, and the remainder lacks a known reason. D and trimming were read from the DNA, whereas the V and J calls and clone size are those reported in that table. This sample holds about 600,000 clones; roughly four fifths were observed only once. The ten most abundant clones make up 12% of the sample.

Based on the germline V gene, the CDR1 and CDR2 sequences are SGHDN and FVKESK. Here V drops 1 base and J drops 5 bases, and the junction holds 11 bases not matched to any gene. The CDR3 measures 17 amino acids from cysteine to phenylalanine. Solely the CDR3 DNA is kept, with 51 bases framed from the first base. About this clone: Its antigen is currently not known. Base qualities are not recorded, but no much larger clone differs from it by a single base.

The donors were healthy, HIV-negative adults with no recently reported acute infections or vaccinations. Every donor was a Caucasian adult living in Nashville, Tennessee, USA. For unsorted samples, approximately 81 million PBMCs were counted, and genomic DNA was extracted using the QIAamp DNA Blood Mini kit. After blood collection by leukapheresis, PBMCs were isolated using Ficoll-Histopaque density gradient centrifugation and then cryopreserved in the vapor phase of liquid nitrogen. This chain joins TRBV14 to TRBJ2-5, with TRBD2 identical over 9 junction bases. Material for sequencing was PBMCs. The sequence was obtained from a woman in her 40s in good health. Some clones in this sample may be carry-over from other donors' samples. The nucleotide sequence reads as follows: TGTGCCAGCAGCCAAGGGAGGGGTCTAGCGGGACATGAGACCCAGTACTTC. It is translated as CASSQGRGLAGHETQYF.